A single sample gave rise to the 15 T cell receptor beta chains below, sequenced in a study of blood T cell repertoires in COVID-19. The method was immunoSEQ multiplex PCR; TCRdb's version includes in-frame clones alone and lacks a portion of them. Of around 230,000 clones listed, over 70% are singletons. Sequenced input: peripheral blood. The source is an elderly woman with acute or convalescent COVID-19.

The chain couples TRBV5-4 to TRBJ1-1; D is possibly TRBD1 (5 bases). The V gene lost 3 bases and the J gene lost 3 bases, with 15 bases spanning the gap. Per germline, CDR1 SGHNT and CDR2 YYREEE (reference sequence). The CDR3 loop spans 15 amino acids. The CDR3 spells CASSWGWGRDTEAFF. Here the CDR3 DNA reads TGTGCCAGCAGCTGGGGCTGGGGGAGGGACACTGAAGCTTTCTTT. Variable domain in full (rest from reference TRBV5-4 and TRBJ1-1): ETGVTQSPTHLIKTRGQQVTLRCSSQSGHNTVSWYQQALGQGPQFIFQYYREEENGRGNFPPRFSGLQFPNYSSELNVNALELDDSALYLCASSWGWGRDTEAFFGQGTRLTVV.

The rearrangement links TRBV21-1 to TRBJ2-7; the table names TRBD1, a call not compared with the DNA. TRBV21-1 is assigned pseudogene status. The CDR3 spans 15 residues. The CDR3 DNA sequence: TGTGCCAGCCTAATTATACAGGGTCGGTCCTACGAGCAGTACTTC. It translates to CASLIIQGRSYEQYF.

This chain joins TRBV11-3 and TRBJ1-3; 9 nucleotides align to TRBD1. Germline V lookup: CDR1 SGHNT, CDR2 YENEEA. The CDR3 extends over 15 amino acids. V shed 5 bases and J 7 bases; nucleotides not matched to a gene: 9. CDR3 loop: CASSAGTGSFNTIYF. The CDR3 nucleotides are TGTGCCAGCAGCGCCGGGACAGGGAGTTTCAACACCATATATTTT.

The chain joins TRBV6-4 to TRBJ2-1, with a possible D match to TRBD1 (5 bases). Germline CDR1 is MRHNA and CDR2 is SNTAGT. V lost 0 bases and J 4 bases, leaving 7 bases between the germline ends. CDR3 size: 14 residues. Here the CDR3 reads CASSDSGRYNEQFF. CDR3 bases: TGTGCCAGCAGTGACTCGGGGCGTTACAATGAGCAGTTCTTC.

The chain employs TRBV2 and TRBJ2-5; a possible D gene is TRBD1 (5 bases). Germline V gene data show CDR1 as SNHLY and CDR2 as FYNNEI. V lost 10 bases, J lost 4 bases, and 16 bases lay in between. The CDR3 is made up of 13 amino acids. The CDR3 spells CATAPAGSETQYF. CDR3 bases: TGTGCCACCGCCCCTGCAGGGTCAGAGACCCAGTACTTC.

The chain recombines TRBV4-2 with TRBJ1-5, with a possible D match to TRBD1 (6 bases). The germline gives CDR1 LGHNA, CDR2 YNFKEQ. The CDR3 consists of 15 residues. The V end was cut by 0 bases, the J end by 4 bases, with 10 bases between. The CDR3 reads CASSQDGTRNQPQHF. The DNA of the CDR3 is TGTGCCAGCAGCCAAGATGGGACACGGAATCAGCCCCAGCATTTT.

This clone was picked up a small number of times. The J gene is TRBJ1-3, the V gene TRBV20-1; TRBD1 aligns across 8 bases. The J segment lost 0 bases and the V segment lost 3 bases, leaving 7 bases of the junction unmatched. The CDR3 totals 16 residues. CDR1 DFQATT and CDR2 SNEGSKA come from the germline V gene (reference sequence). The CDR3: CSASPDRGLSGNTIYF. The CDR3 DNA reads TGCAGTGCTAGTCCTGACAGGGGTCTCTCTGGAAACACCATATATTTT.

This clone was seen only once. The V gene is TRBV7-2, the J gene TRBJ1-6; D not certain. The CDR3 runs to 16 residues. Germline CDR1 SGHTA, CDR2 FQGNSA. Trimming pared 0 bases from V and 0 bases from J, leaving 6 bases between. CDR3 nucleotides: TGTGCCAGCAGCTTAGCAGTGAGCTCCTATAATTCACCCCTCCACTTT. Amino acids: CASSLAVSSYNSPLHF.

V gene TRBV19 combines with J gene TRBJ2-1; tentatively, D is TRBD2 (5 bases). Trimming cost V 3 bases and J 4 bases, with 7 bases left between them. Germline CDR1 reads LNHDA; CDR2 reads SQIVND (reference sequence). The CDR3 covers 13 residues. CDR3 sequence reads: CASSIDYYNEQFF. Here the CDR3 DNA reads TGTGCCAGTAGTATCGACTATTACAATGAGCAGTTCTTC.

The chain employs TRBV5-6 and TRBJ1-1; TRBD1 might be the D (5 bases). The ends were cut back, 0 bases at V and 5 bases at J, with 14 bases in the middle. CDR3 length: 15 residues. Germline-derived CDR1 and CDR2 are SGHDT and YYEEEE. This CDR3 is CASSLVPGSSTEAFF. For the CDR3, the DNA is TGTGCCAGCAGCTTGGTCCCAGGGTCAAGTACTGAAGCTTTCTTT. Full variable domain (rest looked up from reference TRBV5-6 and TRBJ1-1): DAGVTQSPTHLIKTRGQQVTLRCSPKSGHDTVSWYQQALGQGPQFIFQYYEEEERQRGNFPDRFSGHQFPNYSSELNVNALLLGDSALYLCASSLVPGSSTEAFFGQGTRLTVV.

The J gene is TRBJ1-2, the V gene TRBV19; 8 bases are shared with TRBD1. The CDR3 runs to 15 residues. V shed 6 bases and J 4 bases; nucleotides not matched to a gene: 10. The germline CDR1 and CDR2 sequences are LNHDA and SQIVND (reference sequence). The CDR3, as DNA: TGTGCCAGTAGCCCTCAGGGGGCGATGGGCTATGGCTACACCTTC. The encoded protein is CASSPQGAMGYGYTF.

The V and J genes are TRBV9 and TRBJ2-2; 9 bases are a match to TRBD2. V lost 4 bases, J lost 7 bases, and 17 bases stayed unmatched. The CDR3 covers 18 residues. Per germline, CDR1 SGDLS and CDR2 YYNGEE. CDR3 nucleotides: TGTGCCAGCAGCCCCCCGTTGGGTAGCGGGAGACGTAGCGGGGAGCTGTTTTTT. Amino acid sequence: CASSPPLGSGRRSGELFF.

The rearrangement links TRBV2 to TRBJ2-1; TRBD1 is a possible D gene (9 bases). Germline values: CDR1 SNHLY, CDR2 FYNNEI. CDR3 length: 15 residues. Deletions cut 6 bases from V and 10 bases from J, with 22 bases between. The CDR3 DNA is TGTGCCAGCAGAGGGACAGGGAGCGGGAGAGGGGAGCAGTTCTTC. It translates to CASRGTGSGRGEQFF. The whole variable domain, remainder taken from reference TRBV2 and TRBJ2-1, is EPEVTQTPSHQVTQMGQEVILRCVPISNHLYFYWYRQILGQKVEFLVSFYNNEISEKSEIFDDQFSVERPDGSNFTLKIRSTKLEDSAMYFCASRGTGSGRGEQFFGPGTRLTVL.

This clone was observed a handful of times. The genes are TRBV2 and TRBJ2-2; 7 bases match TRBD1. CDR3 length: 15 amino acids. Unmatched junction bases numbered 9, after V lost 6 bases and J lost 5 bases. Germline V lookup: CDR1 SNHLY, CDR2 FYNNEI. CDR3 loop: CASRIPGQLTGELFF. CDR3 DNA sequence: TGTGCCAGCAGGATACCGGGACAGCTAACCGGGGAGCTGTTTTTT.

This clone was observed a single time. For the CDR3, the DNA is TGTGCCAGCAGCTTAGGAGACAGGGTGGGAGCTTTCTTT. Its translation is CASSLGDRVGAFF. The chain carries TRBV7-9 and TRBJ1-1, with TRBD1 matching over 7 bases. The junction had 6 bases not matched to a gene; V was cut back by 1 base and J by 10 bases. The CDR3 is made up of 13 amino acids. Looked up from germline, CDR1 is SEHNR and CDR2 is FQNEAQ (reference sequence).